The 31 T cell receptor beta chains below come from one sample, sequenced in a study (dated by TCRdb to between 2014 and 2017). Library preparation was by 5' RACE. Reads for this sample came from an Illumina MiSeq. TCRdb reran the public reads through fastp at Q25 and MiXCR, keeping productive beta chains. Duplicate CDR3 protein sequences are folded into a single record with the most common DNA and genes. The sample includes about 40,000 distinct CDR3 sequences, with 22% observed a single time. Roughly 4% of the sample lies in the top ten. Cells that were CD4+CD25+CD127-/low were the ones isolated as Tregs. Sequences were obtained from Tregs sorted from a lymph node. The receptors here all came from a female donor with breast cancer.

The J gene is TRBJ1-1, the V gene TRBV11-1; the D gene is possibly TRBD1 (6 bases). Germline CDR1 reads SGHAT; CDR2 reads FQDESV (reference sequence). The CDR3 contains 15 residues. Trimming removed 7 bases from V and 1 base from J, with 16 bases in between. In nucleotides, the CDR3 is TGTGCCAGCACCCTAACCCGGACAGAGAACACTGAAGCTTTCTTT. As protein: CASTLTRTENTEAFF.

Regarding this clonotype: The junction departs from germline at one end; a sequencing error may be responsible. The chain carries TRBV6-1 and TRBJ1-2; TRBD1 is a possible D gene (5 bases). This CDR3 is built from 15 residues. CDR1 is MNHNS, CDR2 SASEGT, per germline. The CDR3 DNA reads TGTGCCAGAAGTGAAGTGCTGGGGCCTAACTATAACTACACCTTC. Translation: CARSEVLGPNYNYTF.

This clonotype was counted between two and nine times. The chain has TRBV4-1 and TRBJ2-3; the D gene is possibly TRBD1 (6 bases). The germline CDR1 and CDR2 sequences are MGHRA and YSYEKL. The CDR3 is 14 residues long. Trimming removed 0 bases at V and 2 bases at J, with 6 bases between. This chain's CDR3 is CASSQEGATDTQYF. The CDR3 coding sequence is TGCGCCAGCAGCCAAGAGGGGGCCACAGATACGCAGTATTTT.

In this sample, this clonotype turned up many times. DNA of the CDR3: TGCAGTGCTAGAAGGACAGGGAACAGTCGTAATCAGCCCCAGCATTTT. As protein: CSARRTGNSRNQPQHF. The chain employs TRBV20-1 and TRBJ1-5; 8 bases match TRBD1. The germline gives CDR1 DFQATT, CDR2 SNEGSKA (reference sequence). V shed 2 bases, J shed 4 bases, and the junction held 10 bases outside the gene matches. There are 16 residues in the CDR3.

This CDR3 reads CASSTSGGGGRAFF. CDR3 DNA sequence: TGTGCCAGCAGTACCTCGGGAGGCGGGGGTAGAGCTTTCTTT. The V call is TRBV12-3 or TRBV12-4, the J call TRBJ1-1, with D possibly being TRBD1 (5 bases). The CDR3 sequence is 14 residues long. V lost 5 bases and J 10 bases, leaving 20 bases between the germline ends.

The chain carries TRBV27 and TRBJ1-3; 7 nucleotides line up with TRBD1. The CDR3 runs to 15 residues. The V segment lost 5 bases and the J segment 0 bases; nucleotides outside the gene matches: 4. The germline gives CDR1 MNHEY, CDR2 SMNVEV (reference sequence). Written as DNA, the CDR3 is TGTGCCAGCAGTCGGGACAGCAGCTCTGGAAACACCATATATTTT. Translating it yields CASSRDSSSGNTIYF.

As concerns this clonotype: The junction departs from germline at one end; a sequencing error may be responsible. The gene calls are TRBV15 and TRBJ1-4; D not certain. The CDR3 is made up of 15 amino acids. CDR1 is LNHNV and CDR2 is YYDKDF in the germline V gene (reference sequence). CDR3 protein: CATSKERATNEKRFF. DNA for the CDR3: TGTGCCACCAGCAAAGAAAGAGCAACTAATGAAAAACGGTTTTTT.

The table lists this clonotype with a few counts. No conserved phenylalanine or tryptophan is present at the end of the CDR3, so a read error is the likely explanation. This chain joins TRBV7-3 and TRBJ2-1; D possibly corresponds to TRBD2 (7 bases). V was cut by 1 base and J by 7 bases, with 20 bases left in between. The V gene's germline CDR1 is SGHTA and CDR2 FQGTGA. The CDR3 consists of 17 residues. The CDR3 DNA is TGTGCCAGCAGCTTAATGGCAGGGGAGGGTTTATGGAATGAGCAGTTCCTC. It is translated as CASSLMAGEGLWNEQFL.

The chain employs TRBV10-3 and TRBJ2-2; 10 nucleotides line up with TRBD2. CDR3 length: 14 amino acids. V trimming: 5 bases; J trimming: 4 bases; junction bases outside the gene matches: 1. Germline V gives CDR1 ENHRY, CDR2 SYGVKD. The chain's CDR3 is CAISSGGATGELFF. The CDR3, as DNA: TGTGCCATCAGTAGCGGGGGGGCCACCGGGGAGCTGTTTTTT.

This clonotype has ten or more counts. J is TRBJ2-3 and V is TRBV20-1; perhaps TRBD2 as D (6 bases). V gave up 3 bases and J gave up 1 base, with 11 bases separating them. Germline assignment: CDR1 DFQATT and CDR2 SNEGSKA (reference sequence). CDR3 length: 14 amino acids. As DNA, the CDR3 is TGCAGTGCTAGGTGGGGGGTACGCACAGATACGCAGTATTTT. It codes for CSARWGVRTDTQYF.

This clonotype was observed a handful of times. The V and J genes are TRBV11-3 and TRBJ2-1; D is undetermined. The CDR3 spans 14 residues. CDR1 SGHNT and CDR2 YENEEA come from the germline V gene. Between the trimmed V and J ends, which lost 0 bases and 7 bases, there was a span of 10 bases. CDR3 region: CASSLDRNGNEQFF. The CDR3 DNA reads as TGTGCCAGCAGCTTAGATCGGAACGGGAATGAGCAGTTCTTC.

Notes on this clonotype: As the CDR3 is not closed by the conserved phenylalanine or tryptophan, this likely results from a read error. This chain's CDR3 is CASSFRLVAYNEQFS. CDR3 DNA sequence: TGTGCCAGCAGCTTCAGACTAGTTGCCTACAATGAGCAGTTCTCC. V is TRBV7-8 and J is TRBJ2-1, with a weak D call TRBD2 (6 bases). The length of the CDR3 is 15 residues. V dropped 3 bases and J dropped 2 bases, with 11 bases sitting between them. Germline lookup yields CDR1 SGHVS and CDR2 FQNEAQ.

This clonotype was found a few times. The junction and the germline gene differ at one end; a read error may be behind it. The chain employs TRBV28 and TRBJ2-3, with TRBD2 matching 9 bases. The CDR3 totals 15 residues. Germline loops: CDR1 MDHEN, CDR2 SYDVKM. In DNA, the CDR3 is TGTGCCGGCAGTTTGGGCAGCGGGAGGTCAGATACGCAGTATTTT. This translates into CAGSLGSGRSDTQYF.

Ten or more counts support this clonotype. This chain connects TRBV20-1 to TRBJ2-7; TRBD1 aligns across 7 bases. The CDR3 extends over 12 amino acids. CDR1 DFQATT and CDR2 SNEGSKA come from the germline V gene (reference sequence). V lost 6 bases and J lost 3; bases outside the gene matches: 5. The CDR3 region has the DNA TGCAGTGCCGTCCGGGACAGCTACGAGCAGTACTTC. Translated, it gives CSAVRDSYEQYF.

In its sample, this clonotype was seen many times. The chain employs TRBV7-2 and TRBJ1-2; tentative D call: TRBD1 (5 bases). Deletions cut 7 bases from V and 8 bases from J, with 14 bases between. This CDR3 has 12 residues. CDR1 and CDR2 from the germline V gene are SGHTA and FQGNSA. The CDR3 loop is CASTAGTQGYTF. CDR3 nucleotides: TGTGCCAGCACGGCCGGGACCCAGGGCTACACCTTC.

The chain couples TRBV12-5 to TRBJ2-2, with 7 bases matching TRBD1. CDR3 size: 15 residues. Germline V gene sequence: CDR1 LGHNT, CDR2 FRNRAP. Unmatched junction bases numbered 2, after V lost 1 base and J lost 3 bases. The CDR3 spells CASGLGTGDTGELFF. As DNA, the CDR3 is TGTGCTAGTGGTTTGGGGACAGGAGACACCGGGGAGCTGTTTTTT. Full variable domain (rest looked up from reference TRBV12-5 and TRBJ2-2): DARVTQTPRHKVTEMGQEVTMRCQPILGHNTVFWYRQTMMQGLELLAYFRNRAPLDDSGMPKDRFSAEMPDATLATLKIQPSEPRDSAVYFCASGLGTGDTGELFFGEGSRLTVL.

This clonotype turned up a few times. The chain couples TRBV4-1 to TRBJ1-1, with TRBD1 matching over 7 bases. This CDR3 has 17 amino acids. CDR1 is MGHRA, CDR2 YSYEKL, per germline. Trimming at V came to 1 base and at J to 5 bases, leaving 13 bases not matched to a gene. CDR3 bases: TGCGCCAGCAGCCAAGCGTCCTCCTTCACAGGGGTAACTGAAGCTTTCTTT. This sequence encodes CASSQASSFTGVTEAFF.

This chain joins TRBV7-9 and TRBJ1-1; 7 bases align to TRBD1. Per germline, CDR1 SEHNR and CDR2 FQNEAQ (reference sequence). The CDR3 loop spans 14 amino acids. The V segment lost 4 bases and the J segment 7 bases; nucleotides outside the gene matches: 9. The CDR3 sequence: CASSSRDSVNEAFF. The CDR3 DNA reads TGTGCCAGCAGCTCCAGGGACAGCGTAAATGAAGCTTTCTTT.

The table lists this clonotype with a few counts. In DNA form, the CDR3 reads TGTGCCAGCAGCCCGACGACAGGCCAGAACACCGGGGAGCTGTTTTTT. This encodes CASSPTTGQNTGELFF. The V and J genes are TRBV25-1 and TRBJ2-2; D is possibly TRBD1 (6 bases). Germline CDR1 and CDR2: MGHDK and SYGVNS. Deletions cut 6 bases from V and 1 base from J, with 15 bases between. This CDR3 has 16 amino acids.

On this clonotype itself: Since a much larger clone is just one base distant, this may be a read error. This chain uses TRBV7-2 with TRBJ1-2; D ambiguous. In germline, CDR1 is SGHTA, CDR2 FQGNSA. CDR3 length: 16 amino acids. The CDR3 sequence is CASGLADPGRAGGYTF. In DNA form, the CDR3 reads TGTGCCAGCGGCTTAGCGGACCCTGGGAGGGCAGGTGGCTACACCTTC.

This clonotype was observed a handful of times. J is TRBJ1-1 and V is TRBV7-9; D not resolved. This CDR3 spans 14 amino acids. V gave up 5 bases and J gave up 3 bases, with 13 bases separating them. The germline V gene has CDR1 SEHNR and CDR2 FQNEAQ (reference sequence). The CDR3 spells CASSETVAYTEAFF. The CDR3, as DNA: TGTGCCAGCAGCGAGACCGTAGCCTACACTGAAGCTTTCTTT.

The sample holds many counts of this clonotype. This chain joins TRBV20-1 and TRBJ2-2; the D gene could be TRBD1 or TRBD2 (5 bases each). This CDR3 is built from 15 residues. Trimming pared 3 bases from V and 2 bases from J, leaving 13 bases between. Looked up from germline, CDR1 is DFQATT and CDR2 is SNEGSKA (reference sequence). The CDR3 reads CSARPGPRNTGELFF. DNA for the CDR3: TGCAGTGCTAGGCCGGGACCGAGAAACACCGGGGAGCTGTTTTTT.

CDR3 residues: CASSVAGGYQETQYF. CDR3 bases: TGTGCCAGCAGCGTAGCGGGGGGGTACCAAGAGACCCAGTACTTC. V gene TRBV9 combines with J gene TRBJ2-5; 8 bases are shared with TRBD2. V shed 0 bases and J 0 bases; nucleotides not matched to a gene: 1. This CDR3 has 15 amino acids. Germline V gene lookup returns CDR1 SGDLS and CDR2 YYNGEE.

In its sample, this clonotype was seen a few times. The chain couples TRBV7-6 to TRBJ2-7, with TRBD1 identical over 7 bases. This CDR3 comprises 16 residues. V gave up 5 bases and J gave up 3 bases; unmatched junction bases: 13. CDR1 SGHVS and CDR2 FNYEAQ come from the germline V gene. CDR3 protein: CASSPTPGQTFYEQYF. The DNA of the CDR3 is TGTGCCAGCAGCCCAACGCCGGGACAGACCTTCTACGAGCAGTACTTC.

The table lists this clonotype with a few counts. The chain recombines TRBV24-1 with TRBJ2-1; 7 positions agree with TRBD1. With V trimmed by 4 bases and J by 2 bases, 7 bases remained unmatched. Germline loops: CDR1 KGHDR, CDR2 SFDVKD. This CDR3 is built from 16 residues. The CDR3 region is CATSDPNDRAYNEQFF. CDR3 DNA sequence: TGTGCCACCAGTGACCCGAATGACAGGGCCTACAATGAGCAGTTCTTC.

This clonotype was counted many times. The chain links TRBV5-1 to TRBJ1-2; D might be TRBD1 (5 bases). V lost 4 bases, J lost 6 bases, and 13 bases lay in between. The germline gives CDR1 SGHRS, CDR2 YFSETQ. This CDR3 spans 13 amino acids. In DNA form, the CDR3 reads TGCGCCAGCAGCACGGGGGGGTCCGATGGCTACACCTTC. Translating gives CASSTGGSDGYTF.

This clonotype was counted ten times or more. The V and J genes are TRBV27 and TRBJ2-1; TRBD2 matches 14 bases. The CDR3 has 20 residues. Germline CDR1 MNHEY, CDR2 SMNVEV (reference sequence). V lost 5 bases, J lost 7 bases, and 19 bases stayed unmatched. CDR3 coding DNA: TGTGCCAGCAGTATACTGGGACTAGCGGGAGCCCTGTTGCGGGGAAATGAGCAGTTCTTC. It yields the protein CASSILGLAGALLRGNEQFF.

Many counts were recorded for this clonotype. The V gene is TRBV7-2, the J gene TRBJ2-5; D is unclear. V was clipped by 2 bases and J by 5 bases, with 18 bases between them. This CDR3 is built from 16 residues. Germline-derived CDR1 and CDR2 are SGHTA and FQGNSA. CDR3 loop: CASSLRPPGQQETQYF. In DNA form, the CDR3 reads TGTGCCAGCAGCTTAAGGCCCCCCGGCCAGCAGGAGACCCAGTACTTC.

The chain employs TRBV6-1 and TRBJ1-5; TRBD1 might be the D (5 bases). The CDR3 has 15 amino acids. Germline values: CDR1 MNHNS, CDR2 SASEGT. Trimming pared 2 bases from V and 6 bases from J, leaving 14 bases between. CDR3 in DNA: TGTGCCAGCAGTGAAAGGGCAGGGAATGGTCAGCCCCAGCATTTT. Its translation is CASSERAGNGQPQHF.

This clonotype was seen at least ten times. The chain has TRBV12-3 or TRBV12-4 and TRBJ1-1; no reliable D call. Trimming removed 4 bases at V and 4 bases at J, with 16 bases between. The CDR3 is made up of 15 amino acids. CDR3 sequence reads: CASSSPTGRATEAFF. DNA of the CDR3: TGTGCCAGCAGTTCCCCGACCGGGAGGGCCACTGAAGCTTTCTTT.

Regarding this clonotype: The junction departs from germline at one end; a sequencing error may be responsible. The chain is built from TRBV6-5 and TRBJ2-5, with 7 positions matching TRBD1. There are 13 residues in the CDR3. Per germline, CDR1 MNHEY and CDR2 SVGAGI. The CDR3 here is CANSRQGEETQYF. The CDR3 DNA follows: TGTGCCAACAGTAGACAGGGCGAAGAGACCCAGTACTTC.